This record concerns one T cell receptor beta chain sequence. This clone was seen a single time. Its antigen target is currently unknown. There are no base qualities to consult, and no much larger clone falls within one base. Receptors were amplified or captured by the immunoSEQ multiplex PCR assay. For most patients, genomic DNA was isolated using the Qiagen DNeasy Blood and Tissue Kit and was shipped frozen to Adaptive Biotechnologies for TCR sequencing. High-throughput TCR-beta CDR3 sequencing of genomic DNA from most patients was performed by Adaptive Biotechnologies. Concerning the study's data processing: Adaptive's ImmunoSEQ software supplied the TCR sequencing data for 18 patients, while MiXCR and VDJtools were used to process a few other patients. To correct CD4 versus CD8 sorting errors, sequences present in both subsets at a frequency ratio below 5:1 were removed. CDR3 nucleotide sequences shared by donor and recipient were removed because the origin of these sequences could not be assigned. At least 2-fold expansion over unstimulated cells and a minimum CFSE-low frequency of 0.002% (template counts) or 0.001% (read counts) were required for clones to be classified as alloreactive. A clone was considered mappable if detected in the sequenced pre-transplant spleen, lymph node, or MLR CFSE-low populations of the donor or recipient. Cumulative frequency of alloreactive clones was calculated as a percentage of all sequences weighted by copy number. Imported from immuneACCESS, the table was reduced by TCRdb to in-frame sequences with V and J called. These copies leave out some clones; in studies compared against another copy, an unresolved V gene accounts for under half, and the cause of the remainder is not known. V and J calls and clone size are as listed in that table; D and trimming were resolved from the DNA. This sample holds tens of thousands of clones; 84% were observed only once. Roughly 0.4% of the sample goes to the ten largest clones.

The intended sense of this specimen's time point label: cells obtained before transplantation from donor or recipient. CD3+CD4+ and CD3+CD8+ populations were FACS-sorted from unstimulated pre-transplant donor and recipient cells taken from spleen or lymph nodes. These data are taken from a study of graft-versus-host responses after intestinal transplantation (dated by TCRdb to the early 2020s). About the investigation overall: Recipients received multivisceral, liver-intestinal, or isolated intestinal transplants. Every recipient was given anti-thymocyte globulin induction, followed by 3 to 4 years of maintenance tacrolimus and steroids. To identify alloreactive clones, pre-transplant mixed lymphocyte reaction products were sequenced and compared with unstimulated pre-transplant donor and recipient T cells. After intestinal transplantation, graft-versus-host and host-versus-graft alloreactive T cell clones in the graft, circulation and bone marrow were tracked using bulk TCR-beta CDR3 sequencing. Instead of going to the commercial service, samples from a few later patients were sequenced in-house on an Illumina MiSeq and processed with MiXCR. A peak of at least 4% donor T cells among recipient peripheral blood mononuclear cells was the definition used for donor T cell macrochimerism. A cohort of 24 intestinal transplant recipients, including one retransplant, was enrolled, and 3 patients lacking pretransplant specimens were excluded. The paper as a whole reports these results and caveats: Peak levels of circulating GvH clones were associated with declines in HvG clones early after transplant. In the allografts of patients with donor T cell macrochimerism, GvH to HvG T cell clonal ratios were high. GvH clones turned up in recipient bone marrow, with some appearing earlier in ileal mucosa or blood, a pattern consistent with an intestinal mucosal origin. The relatively low number and heterogeneity of intestinal transplant patients limited the conclusions.

Deletion took 6 bases off V and 5 bases off J, with a span of 22 bases between the germline ends. The CDR3, from cysteine to phenylalanine, totals 15 residues. Of the read, only the CDR3 DNA is kept; its 45 bases are in frame from base 1. In the germline V gene, CDR1 corresponds to SQVTM and CDR2 to ANQGSEA. The sequence is built from TRBV29-1 and TRBJ1-2; possibly the D gene is TRBD1, per 6 matching bases. The sequence came from a human donor who was the organ donor for an intestinal transplant. The source material was unstimulated CD4+ T cells sorted from spleen or lymph node cells, sampled before transplant. The bases are TGCAGCGTCCGGACTTGGAGTCGACAGGAATATGGCTACACCTTC. This encodes CSVRTWSRQEYGYTF. Reference TRBV29-1 and TRBJ1-2 genes cover what lies past the CDR3, so the full variable domain is SAVISQKPSRDICQRGTSLTIQCQVDSQVTMMFWYRQQPGQSLTLIATANQGSEATYESGFVIDKFPISRPNLTFSTLTVSNMSPEDSSIYLCSVRTWSRQEYGYTFGSGTRLTVV.